This record covers a single T cell receptor beta chain. The sample comes from a study of blood T cell repertoires in COVID-19. Across the whole study: Samples came from the United States, Italy and Spain, spanning acute and convalescent COVID-19. T cells, B-cell-depleted T cells, or PBMCs provided the cDNA or gDNA that served as material.

Germline V lookup: CDR1 SGHTA, CDR2 FQGNSA. The CDR3 length is 14 residues. The germline V and J ends were trimmed by 2 bases and 5 bases, with 10 bases remaining between them. In the original analysis: Nucleated cell number was recorded as an estimate derived from reference gene primer amplification. Measured with immunoSEQ multiplex PCR; TCRdb has only the in-frame clones, and not every one. Clone size and the V and J calls come from that table; the DNA yielded D and trimming. The repertoire holds some 250,000 clones, with around 88% as singletons. Input material: peripheral blood. The J gene is TRBJ2-1, the V gene TRBV7-2, with D unresolved. This sequence was found in a woman between 25 and 40 years old who had recovered from COVID-19. Here the CDR3 DNA reads TGTGCCAGCAGCTTATCTAGGTTACACAATGAGCAGTTCTTC. It is translated as CASSLSRLHNEQFF.